The present entry profiles one T cell receptor (beta chain) with its context. The table came from immunoSEQ multiplex PCR; TCRdb's copy has only in-frame clones and leaves some out. The sample comprises tens of thousands of clones, roughly 90% of which are singletons, and approximately 1.6% rests with the top ten. These data belong to a study of T cell changes during pregnancy in multiple sclerosis. The sequences come from peripheral blood, collected in the first trimester of pregnancy. This TCR came from a female donor in good health, enrolled as a control in a pregnancy study.

CDR3 protein: CASSYDGTGGTYEQYF. CDR3 nucleotides: TGTGCCAGCAGTTACGACGGGACAGGTGGAACCTACGAGCAGTACTTC. The chain combines TRBV11-2 with TRBJ2-7; 8 nucleotides agree with TRBD1. CDR1 and CDR2 (germline): SGHAT, FQNNGV. The V segment lost 6 bases and the J segment 2 bases; nucleotides outside the gene matches: 12. This CDR3 has 16 amino acids.